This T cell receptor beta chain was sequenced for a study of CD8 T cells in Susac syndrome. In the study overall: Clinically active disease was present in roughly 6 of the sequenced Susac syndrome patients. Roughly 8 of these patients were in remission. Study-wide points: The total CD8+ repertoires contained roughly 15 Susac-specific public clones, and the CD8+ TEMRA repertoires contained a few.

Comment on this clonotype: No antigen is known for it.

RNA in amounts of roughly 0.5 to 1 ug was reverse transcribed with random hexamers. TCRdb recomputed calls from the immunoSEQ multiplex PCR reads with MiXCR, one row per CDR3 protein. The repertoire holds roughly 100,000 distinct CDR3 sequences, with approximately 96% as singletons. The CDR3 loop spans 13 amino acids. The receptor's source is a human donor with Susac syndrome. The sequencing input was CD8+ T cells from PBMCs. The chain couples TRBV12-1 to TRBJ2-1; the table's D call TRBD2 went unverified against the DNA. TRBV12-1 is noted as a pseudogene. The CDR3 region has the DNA TGTGCCAGCAGCTCCCGCGTGGTGAAGGAGCAGTTCTTC. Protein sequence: CASSSRVVKEQFF.